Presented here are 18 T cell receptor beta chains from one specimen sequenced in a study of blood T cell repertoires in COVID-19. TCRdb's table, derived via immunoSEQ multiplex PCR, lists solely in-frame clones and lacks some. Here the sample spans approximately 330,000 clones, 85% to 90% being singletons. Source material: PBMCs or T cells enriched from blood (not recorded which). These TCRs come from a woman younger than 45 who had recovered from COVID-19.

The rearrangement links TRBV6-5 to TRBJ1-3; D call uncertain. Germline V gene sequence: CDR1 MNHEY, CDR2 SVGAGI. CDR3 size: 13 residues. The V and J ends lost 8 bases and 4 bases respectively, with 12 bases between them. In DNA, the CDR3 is TGTGCCAGCCGGAGATATGGGGGAAACACCATATATTTT. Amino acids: CASRRYGGNTIYF.

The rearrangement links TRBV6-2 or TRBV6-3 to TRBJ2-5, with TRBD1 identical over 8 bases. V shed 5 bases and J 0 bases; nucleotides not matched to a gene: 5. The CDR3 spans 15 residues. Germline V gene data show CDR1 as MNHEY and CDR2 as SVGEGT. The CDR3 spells CASSPGQGHQETQYF. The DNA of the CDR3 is TGTGCCAGCAGTCCCGGACAGGGACACCAAGAGACCCAGTACTTC.

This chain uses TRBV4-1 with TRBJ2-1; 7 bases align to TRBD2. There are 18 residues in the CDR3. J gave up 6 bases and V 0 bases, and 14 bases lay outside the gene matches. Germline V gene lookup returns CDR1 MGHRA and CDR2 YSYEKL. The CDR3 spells CASSQDLEGEGLGNEQFF. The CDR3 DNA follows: TGCGCCAGCAGCCAAGATTTAGAAGGGGAGGGGTTAGGCAATGAGCAGTTCTTC.

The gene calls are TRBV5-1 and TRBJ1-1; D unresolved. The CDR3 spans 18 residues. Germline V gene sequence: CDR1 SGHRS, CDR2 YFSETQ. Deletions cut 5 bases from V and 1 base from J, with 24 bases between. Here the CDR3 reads CASSGGNTVSRKNTEAFF. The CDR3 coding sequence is TGCGCCAGCAGTGGCGGTAATACGGTGAGTAGGAAGAACACTGAAGCTTTCTTT.

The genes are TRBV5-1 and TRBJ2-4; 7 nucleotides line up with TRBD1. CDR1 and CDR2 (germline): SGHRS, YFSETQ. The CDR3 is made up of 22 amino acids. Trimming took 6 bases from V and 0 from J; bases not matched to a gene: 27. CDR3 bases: TGCGCCAGCACCACGACAGGGTGGCTCTCAAAAGTCGACCTAATAGCCAAAAACATTCAGTACTTC. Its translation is CASTTTGWLSKVDLIAKNIQYF.

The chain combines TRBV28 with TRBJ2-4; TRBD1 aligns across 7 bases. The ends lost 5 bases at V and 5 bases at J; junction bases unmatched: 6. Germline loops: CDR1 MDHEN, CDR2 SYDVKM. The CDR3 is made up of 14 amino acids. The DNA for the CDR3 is TGTGCCAGCAGTCGGACAGGTATTGAAAACATTCAGTACTTC. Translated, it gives CASSRTGIENIQYF.

CDR3 nucleotide sequence: TGTGCCAGCAGTGGGGCTAGCGCGTTCACCGGGGAGCTGTTTTTT. It yields the protein CASSGASAFTGELFF. The V and J genes are TRBV2 and TRBJ2-2; possibly TRBD2 for D (6 bases). CDR3 length: 15 amino acids. CDR1 is SNHLY and CDR2 is FYNNEI in the germline V gene. Deletions cut 4 bases from V and 4 bases from J, with 13 bases between.

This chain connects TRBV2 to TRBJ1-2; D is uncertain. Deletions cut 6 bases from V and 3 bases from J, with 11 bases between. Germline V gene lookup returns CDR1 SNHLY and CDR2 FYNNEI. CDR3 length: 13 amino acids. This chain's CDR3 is CASRQTDYYGYTF. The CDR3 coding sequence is TGTGCCAGCAGACAGACGGACTACTATGGCTACACCTTC.

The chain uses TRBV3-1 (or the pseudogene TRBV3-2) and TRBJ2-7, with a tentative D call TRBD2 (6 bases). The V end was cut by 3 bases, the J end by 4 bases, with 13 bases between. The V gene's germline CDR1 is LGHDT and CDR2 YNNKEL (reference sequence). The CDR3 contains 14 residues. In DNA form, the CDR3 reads TGTGCCAGCAGCCAGGTGGCGGGAAAGTACGAGCAGTACTTC. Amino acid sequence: CASSQVAGKYEQYF.

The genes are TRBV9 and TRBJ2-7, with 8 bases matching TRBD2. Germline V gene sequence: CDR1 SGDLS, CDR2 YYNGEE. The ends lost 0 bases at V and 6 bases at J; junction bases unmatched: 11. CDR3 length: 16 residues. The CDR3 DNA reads TGTGCCAGCAGCGTAGGTACGGGGGGGCGCTTCGCCGAGCAGTACTTC. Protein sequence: CASSVGTGGRFAEQYF.

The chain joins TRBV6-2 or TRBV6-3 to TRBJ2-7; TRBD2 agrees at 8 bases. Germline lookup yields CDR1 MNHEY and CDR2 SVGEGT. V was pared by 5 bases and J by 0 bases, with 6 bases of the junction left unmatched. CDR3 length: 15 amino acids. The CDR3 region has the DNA TGTGCCAGCAGTCAAACTAGCGGAAGCTCCTACGAGCAGTACTTC. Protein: CASSQTSGSSYEQYF.

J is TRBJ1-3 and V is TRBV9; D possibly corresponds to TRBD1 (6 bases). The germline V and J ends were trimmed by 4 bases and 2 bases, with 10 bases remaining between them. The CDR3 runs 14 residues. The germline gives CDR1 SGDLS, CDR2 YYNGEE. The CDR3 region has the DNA TGTGCCAGCAGCCCTGAGGGGGCTGGAAACACCATATATTTT. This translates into CASSPEGAGNTIYF.

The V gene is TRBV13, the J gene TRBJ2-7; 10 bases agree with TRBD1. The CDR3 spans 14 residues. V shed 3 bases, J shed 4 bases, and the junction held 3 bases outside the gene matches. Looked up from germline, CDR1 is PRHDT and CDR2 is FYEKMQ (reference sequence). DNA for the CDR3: TGTGCCAGCAGCTTCAGGACAGGGGGGTACGAGCAGTACTTC. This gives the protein CASSFRTGGYEQYF. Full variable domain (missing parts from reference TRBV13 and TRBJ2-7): AAGVIQSPRHLIKEKRETATLKCYPIPRHDTVYWYQQGPGQDPQFLISFYEKMQSDKGSIPDRFSAQQFSDYHSELNMSSLELGDSALYFCASSFRTGGYEQYFGPGTRLTVT.

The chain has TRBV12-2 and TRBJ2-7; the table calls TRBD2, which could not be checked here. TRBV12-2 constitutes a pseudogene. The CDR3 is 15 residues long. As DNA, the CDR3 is TGTGCAAGTCGCTTAGGGTACTCCTCTTCGTACGAGCAGTACTTC. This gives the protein CASRLGYSSSYEQYF.

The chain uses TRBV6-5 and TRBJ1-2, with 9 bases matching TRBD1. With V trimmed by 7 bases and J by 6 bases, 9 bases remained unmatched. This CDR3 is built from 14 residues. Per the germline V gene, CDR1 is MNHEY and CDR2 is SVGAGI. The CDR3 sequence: CASNTGGRRDGYTF. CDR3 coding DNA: TGTGCCAGCAACACAGGGGGCCGCCGGGATGGCTACACCTTC.

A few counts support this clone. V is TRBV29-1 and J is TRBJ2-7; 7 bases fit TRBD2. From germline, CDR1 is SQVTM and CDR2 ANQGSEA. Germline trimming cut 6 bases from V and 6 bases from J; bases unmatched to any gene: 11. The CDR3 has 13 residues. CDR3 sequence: CSVHPTSSGEQYF. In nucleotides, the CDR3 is TGCAGCGTCCACCCGACTAGCTCCGGCGAGCAGTACTTC.

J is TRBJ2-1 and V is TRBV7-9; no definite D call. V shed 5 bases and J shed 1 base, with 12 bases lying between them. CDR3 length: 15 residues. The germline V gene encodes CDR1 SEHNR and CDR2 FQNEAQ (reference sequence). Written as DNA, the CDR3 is TGTGCCAGCAGCCCCCAGGTCGGATCCTACAATGAGCAGTTCTTC. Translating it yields CASSPQVGSYNEQFF.

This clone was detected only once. The CDR3 sequence: CASSERLVGEQYF. In nucleotides, the CDR3 is TGTGCCAGCAGTGAACGACTAGTAGGCGAGCAGTACTTC. The chain is built from TRBV2 and TRBJ2-7, with D possibly TRBD2 on 6 matching bases. Germline loops: CDR1 SNHLY, CDR2 FYNNEI. The CDR3 runs to 13 residues. Trimming took off 2 bases at V and 6 bases at J, with 11 bases between the two ends.